A selection of T cell receptor beta chains follows, all from one sample in a study of OX40 agonist ivuxolimab in advanced cancers. This table comes from immunoSEQ multiplex PCR, and its TCRdb copy is limited to in-frame clones, with some not included. The data contain tens of thousands of clones, approximately 93% of them singletons. Sample: CD4+ or CD8+ T cells sorted from blood, taken in a trial of the OX40 agonist ivuxolimab. The receptors originated from an adult with an advanced solid tumor such as melanoma, head and neck, liver or kidney cancer. Both conserved end residues are part of each CDR3. D genes are given only for firm matches. Where a row states a size, it is once, few, many or the class of an expanded clone; other rows omit it.

TRBV6-5	-	TRBJ1-6	-	12	CASSYRDTPLHF	TGTGCCAGCAGTTACCGCGATACACCCCTCCACTTT
TRBV28	once	TRBJ1-4	-	14	CASSLRDPGEKLFF	TGTGCCAGCAGTTTAAGGGACCCCGGGGAAAAACTGTTTTTT
TRBV7-9	-	TRBJ1-2	TRBD1	13	CASSSRQGALYTF	TGTGCCAGCAGCTCGAGGCAGGGGGCCCTCTACACCTTC
TRBV10-3	-	TRBJ1-3	-	15	CASQGQLTSGNTIYF	TGTGCCAGCCAGGGTCAGCTAACCTCTGGAAACACCATATATTTT
TRBV28	-	TRBJ2-7	-	14	CASSPRTGFGEQYF	TGTGCCAGCAGTCCCCGTACAGGGTTCGGCGAGCAGTACTTC
TRBV5-1	-	TRBJ1-2	-	15	CASSLAPGLEYGYTF	TGCGCCAGCAGCTTGGCCCCCGGTTTGGAGTATGGCTACACCTTC
TRBV11-2	-	TRBJ1-3	-	13	CASSLESGNTIYF	TGTGCCAGCAGCTTAGAGTCTGGAAACACCATATATTTT
TRBV7-2	-	TRBJ1-2	TRBD1	18	CASSAIGTGGNRFYGYTF	TGTGCCAGCAGCGCCATTGGGACAGGGGGCAATAGGTTCTATGGCTACACCTTC
TRBV5-8	once	TRBJ2-3	-	14	CASSSLMGADTQYF	TGTGCCAGCAGCTCTCTAATGGGGGCCGATACGCAGTATTTT
TRBV5-6	few	TRBJ2-7	TRBD1	15	CASSLFWTGVDEQYF	TGTGCCAGCAGCTTATTTTGGACAGGGGTGGACGAGCAGTACTTC
TRBV29-1	-	TRBJ2-3	-	11	CSVPGADTQYF	TGCAGCGTTCCGGGTGCAGATACGCAGTATTTT
TRBV5-1	-	TRBJ2-3	-	16	CASSLVSGSGTDTQYF	TGCGCCAGCAGCTTAGTTTCGGGGTCGGGCACAGATACGCAGTATTTT
TRBV2	-	TRBJ2-1	-	16	CASSELGGASYNEQFF	TGTGCCAGCAGTGAGCTTGGGGGGGCCTCCTACAATGAGCAGTTCTTC
TRBV15	-	TRBJ2-5	TRBD1	15	CATSRPTGAVETQYF	TGTGCCACCAGCAGACCGACAGGGGCGGTGGAGACCCAGTACTTC
TRBV6-5	-	TRBJ2-7	TRBD1	15	CASSLNRGSPYEQYF	TGTGCCAGCAGTCTTAACAGGGGGAGCCCCTACGAGCAGTACTTC
TRBV2	-	TRBJ1-2	-	17	CASSDLAGASEGYGYTF	TGTGCCAGCAGTGACTTGGCAGGGGCGTCGGAAGGCTATGGCTACACCTTC
TRBV18	-	TRBJ2-4	-	15	CASSPSSPDSGIQYF	TGTGCCAGCTCACCAAGTTCACCGGATAGTGGCATTCAGTACTTC
TRBV7-9	few	TRBJ1-2	TRBD1	13	CASSLGTGYGYTF	TGTGCCAGCAGCTTGGGGACAGGGTACGGCTACACCTTC
TRBV6-1	-	TRBJ2-7	-	11	CASRSSYQQYF	TGTGCCAGCAGATCTTCTTATCAGCAGTACTTC
TRBV5-1	-	TRBJ1-4	-	14	CASSFAGGGEKLFF	TGCGCCAGCAGCTTTGCGGGAGGGGGTGAAAAACTGTTTTTT
TRBV6-1	few	TRBJ2-4	TRBD2	19	CASSEEGRLAGRAKNIQYF	TGTGCCAGCAGTGAAGAGGGTCGGCTAGCGGGTAGAGCCAAAAACATTCAGTACTTC
TRBV28	-	TRBJ1-5	TRBD1	14	CASSLGQGFQPQHF	TGTGCCAGCAGTTTGGGACAGGGGTTTCAGCCCCAGCATTTT
TRBV6-6	-	TRBJ2-2	TRBD2	15	CASSLAGENTGELFF	TGTGCCAGCAGTTTAGCGGGAGAGAACACCGGGGAGCTGTTTTTT
TRBV28	once	TRBJ1-2	-	14	CASSLIQGGYGYTF	TGTGCCAGCAGTTTGATACAGGGTGGCTATGGCTACACCTTC